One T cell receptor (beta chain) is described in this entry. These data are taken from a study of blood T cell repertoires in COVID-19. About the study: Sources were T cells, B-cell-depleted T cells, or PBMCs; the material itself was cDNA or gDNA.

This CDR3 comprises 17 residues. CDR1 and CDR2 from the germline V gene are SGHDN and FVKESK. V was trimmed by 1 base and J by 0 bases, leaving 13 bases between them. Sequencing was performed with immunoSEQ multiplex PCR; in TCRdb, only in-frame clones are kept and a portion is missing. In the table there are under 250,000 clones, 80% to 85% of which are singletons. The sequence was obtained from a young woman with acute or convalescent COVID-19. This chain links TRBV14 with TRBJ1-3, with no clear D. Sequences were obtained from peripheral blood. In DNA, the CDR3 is TGTGCCAGCAGCCAAGGGTTCGCCAGGCACTCTGGAAACACCATATATTTT. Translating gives CASSQGFARHSGNTIYF.